Here is one T cell receptor (beta chain) with its context. Likely shared infections and vaccines: all three twin pairs were reared together. The data were obtained in a study of identical twins' blood T cells. In the study overall: Approximately 50 million reads came from around twelve libraries, six alpha, six beta.

This CDR3 spans 15 amino acids. Per germline, CDR1 DFQATT and CDR2 SNEGSKA (reference sequence). Trimming stripped 0 bases from V and 0 bases from J, with 9 bases between. TCR cDNA libraries came from RNA via a modified published protocol. TCRdb re-derived calls from the 5' RACE reads in MiXCR, one entry per CDR3 protein. The sample contains a few hundred thousand distinct CDR3 sequences, around 30% of which appear only once. What was sequenced was PBMCs. The chain joins TRBV20-1 to TRBJ1-3; D might be TRBD1 (5 bases). This TCR derives from a woman between 18 and 55 years old in good health. The CDR3 DNA reads as TGCAGTGCTAGAGAGGGACGGTTCTCTGGAAACACCATATATTTT. As protein: CSAREGRFSGNTIYF.